The 11 T cell receptor beta chains given below trace back to one sample, sequenced in a study of tumor-infiltrating lymphocytes in primary liver carcinoma. With a constant-region primer, TCR beta cDNA was made from approximately 520 ng of total RNA. Generation of the TCR beta libraries relied on three nested multiplex PCR rounds using slightly modified ARM-PCR. Both of the initial two PCR rounds ran for nine to ten cycles and employed TRBV1-TRBV30 forward primers alongside a C-beta reverse primer. One entry per CDR3 protein results from TCRdb running MiXCR on the multiplex PCR reads. The top ten clones hold more than 8.5% of a sample with approximately 300,000 distinct CDR3 sequences, 65% of them seen once. Blood RNA came from unsorted whole blood; germline DNA was also extracted. Sequences were obtained from peripheral blood. Receptors originate from a man aged 40-49 years with primary liver carcinoma and hepatitis B virus infection.

On this clonotype: A clone one base away is much larger, so this may be a read error. CDR3 amino acids: CASTYAQRETQYF. The CDR3 DNA sequence: TGTGCCAGCACTTACGCCCAGAGAGAGACCCAGTACTTC. This chain links TRBV6-2 or TRBV6-3 with TRBJ2-5; D gene ambiguous. CDR1 MNHEY and CDR2 SVGEGT come from the germline V gene. This CDR3 has 13 residues.

With regard to this clonotype: Germline and junction disagree at one end, which may indicate a read error. J is TRBJ2-1 and V is TRBV29-1; 10 nucleotides line up with TRBD2. Germline V gives CDR1 SQVTM, CDR2 ANQGSEA. The CDR3 extends over 14 amino acids. The DNA of the CDR3 is TGCAGCGTCATACGGAGCGGGAGGGCCAATGAGCAGTCCTTC. It codes for CSVIRSGRANEQSF.

In regard to this clonotype: The CDR3 end shows no conserved phenylalanine or tryptophan, and so a read error is likely. The V call is TRBV6-2 or TRBV6-3, the J call TRBJ2-7; D unresolved. V was clipped by 0 bases and J by 3 bases, with 12 bases between them. Germline CDR1 is MNHEY and CDR2 is SVGEGT. CDR3 length: 15 amino acids. CDR3: CASSYSRLGNYEQYI. The CDR3 DNA sequence: TGTGCCAGCAGTTACTCGAGGCTAGGGAACTACGAGCAGTACATC.

CDR3 protein: CASSRLSGDFKNIQYF. The CDR3 nucleotides read TGTGCCAGCAGTCGACTATCGGGAGATTTCAAAAACATTCAGTACTTC. The J gene is TRBJ2-4, the V gene TRBV6-5; maybe TRBD2 (6 bases). The CDR3 runs 16 residues. Germline CDR1 MNHEY, CDR2 SVGAGI. V was clipped by 5 bases and J by 3 bases, with 17 bases between them.

This chain joins TRBV29-1 and TRBJ2-1, with 8 positions matching TRBD2. Germline-derived CDR1 and CDR2 are SQVTM and ANQGSEA. This CDR3 is 15 amino acids long. V was pared by 4 bases and J by 6 bases, with 11 bases of the junction left unmatched. As DNA, the CDR3 is TGCAGCGTTGTACCTCCGCGGGGGGTCCGCAATGAGCAGTTCTTC. Encoded protein: CSVVPPRGVRNEQFF.

V gene TRBV29-1 combines with J gene TRBJ2-1, with TRBD2 identical over 7 bases. CDR3 size: 13 residues. The germline gives CDR1 SQVTM, CDR2 ANQGSEA. The V gene end was trimmed by 7 bases and the J gene end by 8 bases; junction bases not matched to a gene: 11. The chain's CDR3 is CSGTSRKLYEQFF. The CDR3 DNA sequence: TGCAGCGGGACTAGTAGGAAGCTCTATGAGCAGTTCTTC.

This chain joins TRBV7-9 and TRBJ2-5; a weak D match, TRBD2 (6 bases). Germline-derived CDR1 and CDR2 are SEHNR and FQNEAQ (reference sequence). Trimming took 9 bases from V and 4 from J, leaving 27 bases between them. This CDR3 comprises 17 residues. The CDR3, as DNA: TGTGCCAGTATTCGGGACTTCGAGCTGGAAGAGGGAGAGACCCAGTACTTC. Protein sequence: CASIRDFELEEGETQYF.

This clonotype was picked up a small number of times. Since a much larger clone is just one base distant, this may be a read error. The chain joins TRBV4-3 to TRBJ2-7, with D possibly being TRBD1 (6 bases). The CDR3 extends over 15 amino acids. CDR1 is LGHNA and CDR2 is YSLEER in the germline V gene. The CDR3 sequence is CANSQDLTGSYEQYF. For the CDR3, the DNA is TGCGCCAACAGCCAAGACCTGACAGGCTCCTACGAGCAGTACTTC.

A few counts support this clonotype. This rearrangement joins TRBV28 to TRBJ2-5, with D possibly TRBD1 on 6 matching bases. The ends were cut back, 5 bases at V and 2 bases at J, with 15 bases in the middle. The CDR3 is 15 amino acids. Germline assignment: CDR1 MDHEN and CDR2 SYDVKM. Written as DNA, the CDR3 is TGTGCCAGCAGTGGCACGGGTAGGGGGCAAGAGACCCAGTACTTC. Translating gives CASSGTGRGQETQYF. Full variable domain (rest looked up from reference TRBV28 and TRBJ2-5): DVKVTQSSRYLVKRTGEKVFLECVQDMDHENMFWYRQDPGLGLRLIYFSYDVKMKEKGDIPEGYSVSREKKERFSLILESASTNQTSMYLCASSGTGRGQETQYFGPGTRLLVL.

This clonotype showed up just a few times. This sequence joins TRBV30 and TRBJ1-1; D is unclear. V lost 2 bases to trimming and J lost 1 base, with 5 bases between them. The CDR3 consists of 12 residues. The V gene's germline CDR1 is GTSNPN and CDR2 SVGIG (reference sequence). CDR3 region: CAWSRQNTEAFF. The CDR3 DNA is TGTGCCTGGAGTCGTCAGAACACTGAAGCTTTCTTT. The entire variable domain, with the rest obtained from reference TRBV30 and TRBJ1-1, is as follows: SQTIHQWPATLVQPVGSPLSLECTVEGTSNPNLYWYRQAAGRGLQLLFYSVGIGQISSEVPQNLSASRPQDRQFILSSKKLLLSDSGFYLCAWSRQNTEAFFGQGTRLTVV.

In its sample, this clonotype was seen once. This CDR3 is missing its conserved last phenylalanine or tryptophan, likely due to a read error. The rearrangement uses TRBV29-1 and TRBJ2-7, with 7 bases that match TRBD2. This CDR3 is built from 14 residues. Per the germline V gene, CDR1 is SQVTM and CDR2 is ANQGSEA. Trimming took 2 bases from V and 5 from J; bases not matched to a gene: 9. The DNA of the CDR3 is TGCAGCGTTGAACCTGGCGGGAGCATGAACGAGCAGTACTAC. Residues: CSVEPGGSMNEQYY.